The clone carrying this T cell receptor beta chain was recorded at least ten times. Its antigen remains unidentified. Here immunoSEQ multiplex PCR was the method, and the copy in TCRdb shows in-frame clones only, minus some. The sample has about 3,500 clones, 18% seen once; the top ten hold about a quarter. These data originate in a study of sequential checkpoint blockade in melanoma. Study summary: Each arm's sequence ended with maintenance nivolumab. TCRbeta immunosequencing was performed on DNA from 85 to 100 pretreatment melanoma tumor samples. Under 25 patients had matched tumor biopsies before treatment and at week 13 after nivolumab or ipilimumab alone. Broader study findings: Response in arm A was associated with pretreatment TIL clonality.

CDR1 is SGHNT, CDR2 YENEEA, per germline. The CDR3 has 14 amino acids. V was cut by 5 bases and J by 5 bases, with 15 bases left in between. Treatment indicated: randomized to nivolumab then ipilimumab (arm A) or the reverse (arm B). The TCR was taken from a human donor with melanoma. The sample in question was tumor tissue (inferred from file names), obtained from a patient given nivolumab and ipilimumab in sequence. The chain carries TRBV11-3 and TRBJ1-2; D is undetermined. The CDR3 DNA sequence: TGTGCCAGCAGCCCCAATTCAAGGTCTTATGGCTACACCTTC. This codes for CASSPNSRSYGYTF.